One sample yielded the 28 T cell receptor beta chains listed below, sequenced in a study of PD-L1 blockade in urothelial cancer. This table comes from immunoSEQ multiplex PCR, and its TCRdb copy is limited to in-frame clones, with some not included. The sample consists of about 87,000 clones, over 80% of them appearing once. Time point noted: pretreatment peripheral blood. Sequencing used PBMCs, obtained around atezolizumab (anti-PD-L1) treatment. The receptors come from a man between 60 and 75 years old with urothelial cancer.

This chain connects TRBV10-3 to TRBJ2-7; 8 bases are shared with TRBD2. V was clipped by 6 bases and J by 5 bases; unmatched bases: 9. Germline CDR1 ENHRY, CDR2 SYGVKD. The CDR3 runs 14 residues. Written as DNA, the CDR3 is TGTGCCATCAGGGGTAGCGGGGCGCGCGACGAGCAGTACTTC. This encodes CAIRGSGARDEQYF.

The chain has TRBV6-5 and TRBJ1-1; D unclear. The V gene lost 5 bases and the J gene lost 4 bases, with 14 bases spanning the gap. The CDR3 consists of 14 residues. The germline CDR1 and CDR2 sequences are MNHEY and SVGAGI. The DNA of the CDR3 is TGTGCCAGCAGTCGCCGGGAGCTTGCCACTGAAGCTTTCTTT. This gives the protein CASSRRELATEAFF.

As DNA, the CDR3 is TGCGCCAGCAGCTTTGCGGGGGGTTCCTACGAGCAGTACTTC. It yields the protein CASSFAGGSYEQYF. The chain combines TRBV5-1 with TRBJ2-7, with 8 bases fitting TRBD2. From germline, CDR1 is SGHRS and CDR2 YFSETQ. The length of the CDR3 is 14 residues. V gave up 2 bases and J gave up 1 base; unmatched junction bases: 2.

The V and J genes are TRBV7-9 and TRBJ1-1, with D uncertain. V shed 3 bases and J shed 7 bases, with 21 bases lying between them. The CDR3 is 16 amino acids. Germline lookup yields CDR1 SEHNR and CDR2 FQNEAQ (reference sequence). The CDR3 region has the DNA TGTGCCAGCAGCTTCATTGGGTTGAGGGAAGGGAATGAAGCTTTCTTT. Amino acid sequence: CASSFIGLREGNEAFF.

The chain has TRBV2 and TRBJ1-1, with 8 nucleotides matching TRBD1. J was trimmed by 4 bases and V by 6 bases; bases with no gene match: 13. CDR3 size: 16 residues. Germline CDR1 is SNHLY and CDR2 is FYNNEI. In nucleotides, the CDR3 is TGTGCCAGCAGGAGGAGGCTACAGGGGGTCGGCACTGAAGCTTTCTTT. This encodes CASRRRLQGVGTEAFF.

This clone was seen a single time. The chain combines TRBV11-2 with TRBJ1-2; D is undetermined. Germline-derived CDR1 and CDR2 are SGHAT and FQNNGV. The CDR3 extends over 15 amino acids. The germline V and J ends were trimmed by 7 bases and 1 base, with 16 bases remaining between them. The CDR3 DNA reads as TGTGCCAGCATCCCCAACTGGGAGGGTAACTATGGCTACACCTTC. Translation: CASIPNWEGNYGYTF.

The chain employs TRBV29-1 and TRBJ2-7, with TRBD2 identical over 7 bases. V shed 1 base, J shed 4 bases, and the junction held 13 bases outside the gene matches. The CDR3 has 16 residues. In germline, CDR1 is SQVTM, CDR2 ANQGSEA. The CDR3 reads CSVEGVGGALNYEQYF. CDR3 bases: TGCAGCGTTGAAGGGGTGGGAGGGGCCCTAAATTACGAGCAGTACTTC.

V usage is TRBV10-2 and J usage is TRBJ1-1, with D perhaps matching TRBD1 (6 bases). Germline CDR1 reads WSHSY; CDR2 reads SAAADI. Deletions cut 8 bases from V and 0 bases from J, with 10 bases between. CDR3 size: 13 residues. The CDR3 is CASGRTVNTEAFF. CDR3 sequence (DNA): TGCGCCAGCGGTAGGACAGTGAACACTGAAGCTTTCTTT.

The chain is built from TRBV6-5 and TRBJ1-1; the D gene is possibly TRBD1 (6 bases). The CDR3 spans 14 residues. CDR1 and CDR2 from the germline V gene are MNHEY and SVGAGI. Trimming pared 2 bases from V and 1 base from J, leaving 8 bases between. The CDR3 region is CASSYPGQNTEAFF. For the CDR3, the DNA is TGTGCCAGCAGTTACCCGGGACAGAACACTGAAGCTTTCTTT.

The V and J genes are TRBV5-6 and TRBJ2-7; TRBD1 aligns across 8 bases. CDR1 is SGHDT and CDR2 is YYEEEE in the germline V gene. The CDR3 has 16 residues. Trimming took 0 bases from V and 5 from J; bases not matched to a gene: 10. CDR3 nucleotide sequence: TGTGCCAGCAGCTTGGTGGCAGGGGGCGCATTTCACGAGCAGTACTTC. Its protein is CASSLVAGGAFHEQYF. The full variable domain, its missing parts supplied by reference TRBV5-6 and TRBJ2-7, is DAGVTQSPTHLIKTRGQQVTLRCSPKSGHDTVSWYQQALGQGPQFIFQYYEEEERQRGNFPDRFSGHQFPNYSSELNVNALLLGDSALYLCASSLVAGGAFHEQYFGPGTRLTVT.

The chain carries TRBV29-1 and TRBJ2-1; 8 bases are a match to TRBD2. The CDR3 loop spans 14 amino acids. J was trimmed by 7 bases and V by 6 bases; bases with no gene match: 11. Germline V lookup: CDR1 SQVTM, CDR2 ANQGSEA. The CDR3 coding sequence is TGCAGCGTAGTCGGGACTAGAAGAAATAATGAGCAGTTCTTC. Protein sequence: CSVVGTRRNNEQFF.

The genes are TRBV30 and TRBJ2-5; D is uncertain. The CDR3 is made up of 13 amino acids. With 0 bases removed from V and 1 base from J, the gap between germline ends came to 6 bases. Germline V gene data show CDR1 as GTSNPN and CDR2 as SVGIG (reference sequence). CDR3 DNA: TGTGCCTGGAGTGTAAACTTCCAAGAGACCCAGTACTTC. The encoded protein is CAWSVNFQETQYF. The whole variable domain, remainder taken from reference TRBV30 and TRBJ2-5, is SQTIHQWPATLVQPVGSPLSLECTVEGTSNPNLYWYRQAAGRGLQLLFYSVGIGQISSEVPQNLSASRPQDRQFILSSKKLLLSDSGFYLCAWSVNFQETQYFGPGTRLLVL.

The chain carries TRBV28 and TRBJ2-5; 8 nucleotides align to TRBD2. Germline assignment: CDR1 MDHEN and CDR2 SYDVKM. V lost 5 bases to trimming and J lost 5 bases; unmatched junction nucleotides: 10. The CDR3 has 15 residues. CDR3 sequence reads: CASSQPGGSAETQYF. In nucleotides, the CDR3 is TGTGCCAGCAGTCAGCCGGGAGGGAGCGCGGAGACCCAGTACTTC.

This sequence joins TRBV5-1 and TRBJ2-7; D possibly corresponds to TRBD2 (7 bases). This CDR3 comprises 16 residues. Germline CDR1 reads SGHRS; CDR2 reads YFSETQ. The V end was cut by 5 bases, the J end by 5 bases, with 23 bases between. DNA of the CDR3: TGCGCCAGCAGTTATTCCCCGAGGGGGGGGCACAACGAGCAGTACTTC. Protein sequence: CASSYSPRGGHNEQYF.

The chain links TRBV9 to TRBJ2-7, with D unresolved. The CDR3 is 14 amino acids. From germline, CDR1 is SGDLS and CDR2 YYNGEE. Between the trimmed V and J ends, which lost 3 bases and 2 bases, there was a span of 12 bases. CDR3 sequence: CASSEALTTYEQYF. Here the CDR3 DNA reads TGTGCCAGCAGCGAGGCCCTTACTACCTACGAGCAGTACTTC.

The CDR3, as DNA: TGTGCCAGCAGTTTTCGTGAAGGGGGCCTGGGGACCCAGTACTTC. It encodes CASSFREGGLGTQYF. V and J are TRBV27 and TRBJ2-5, with 7 bases identical to TRBD1. Unmatched junction bases numbered 11, after V lost 3 bases and J lost 7 bases. The CDR3 consists of 15 residues. Per germline, CDR1 MNHEY and CDR2 SMNVEV (reference sequence).

V usage is TRBV4-1 and J usage is TRBJ2-3, with D hard to call. The CDR3 consists of 16 residues. The germline V gene encodes CDR1 MGHRA and CDR2 YSYEKL. Trimming removed 2 bases from V and 0 bases from J, with 12 bases in between. CDR3 sequence (DNA): TGCGCCAGCAGCCAACATAGCTGGCAGAGCACAGATACGCAGTATTTT. Protein product: CASSQHSWQSTDTQYF.

The rearrangement uses TRBV9 and TRBJ2-1; TRBD2 matches at 7 bases. The V gene's germline CDR1 is SGDLS and CDR2 YYNGEE. The CDR3 has 12 residues. After removal of 0 bases from V and 12 bases from J, the junction contained 3 bases not matched to a gene. The CDR3: CASSVGGRPQFF. The CDR3 DNA reads as TGTGCCAGCAGCGTAGGCGGGAGACCGCAGTTCTTC.

The CDR3 spells CASSGRDRGGNTDTQYF. CDR3 in DNA: TGTGCCAGCAGCGGCCGGGATCGGGGGGGCAACACAGATACGCAGTATTTT. This sequence joins TRBV7-2 and TRBJ2-3, with 8 bases that match TRBD2. The CDR3 is 17 residues long. Looked up from germline, CDR1 is SGHTA and CDR2 is FQGNSA. Trimming cost V 5 bases and J 2 bases; bases outside gene matches: 12.

The chain has TRBV30 and TRBJ2-2; tentative D call: TRBD2 (6 bases). Trimming removed 1 base at V and 6 bases at J, with 9 bases between. CDR1 GTSNPN and CDR2 SVGIG come from the germline V gene (reference sequence). The CDR3 totals 13 residues. CDR3 bases: TGTGCCTGGAGTGGCGGAGGGGCCGGGGAGCTGTTTTTT. This gives the protein CAWSGGGAGELFF.

The chain employs TRBV19 and TRBJ1-4; D perhaps matches TRBD1 (6 bases). CDR3 size: 17 residues. Trimming took 4 bases from V and 6 from J, leaving 21 bases between them. From germline, CDR1 is LNHDA and CDR2 SQIVND (reference sequence). CDR3 in amino acids: CASSTSGQVFAYEKLFF. CDR3 coding DNA: TGTGCCAGTAGTACATCGGGACAAGTTTTCGCTTATGAAAAACTGTTTTTT.

The genes are TRBV11-2 and TRBJ1-1; 7 bases match TRBD1. CDR1 is SGHAT, CDR2 FQNNGV, per germline. The CDR3 extends over 17 amino acids. V lost 5 bases to trimming and J lost 0 bases; unmatched junction nucleotides: 12. The CDR3 region has the DNA TGTGCCAGCAGCCTCAACCGGGACAGCTTATTGAACACTGAAGCTTTCTTT. Its translation: CASSLNRDSLLNTEAFF. Supplemented by reference TRBV11-2 and TRBJ1-1, the full variable domain reads EAGVAQSPRYKIIEKRQSVAFWCNPISGHATLYWYQQILGQGPKLLIQFQNNGVVDDSQLPKDRFSAERLKGVDSTLKIQPAKLEDSAVYLCASSLNRDSLLNTEAFFGQGTRLTVV.

The J gene is TRBJ2-7, the V gene TRBV28, with D tentatively TRBD2 (5 bases). The V end was cut by 6 bases, the J end by 1 base, with 16 bases between. Germline values: CDR1 MDHEN, CDR2 SYDVKM. The CDR3 spans 15 residues. The CDR3 DNA is TGTGCCAGCAGGACCCCGGGGTCCGTATCCTACGAGCAGTACTTC. Its translation is CASRTPGSVSYEQYF.

The rearrangement links TRBV28 to TRBJ2-7; D perhaps matches TRBD2 (5 bases). The CDR3 is made up of 13 amino acids. Trimming removed 7 bases from V and 3 bases from J, with 13 bases in between. Per the germline V gene, CDR1 is MDHEN and CDR2 is SYDVKM. The CDR3 DNA reads TGTGCCAGCACCGAGGGTGAGGGCTACGAGCAGTACTTC. Protein product: CASTEGEGYEQYF.

This rearrangement joins TRBV28 to TRBJ2-3; 15 positions match TRBD2. Germline CDR1 is MDHEN and CDR2 is SYDVKM. This CDR3 contains 15 residues. Unmatched junction bases numbered 2, after V lost 9 bases and J lost 1 base. CDR3 nucleotides: TGTGCCAGTGGACTAGCGGGAGGGGGCACAGATACGCAGTATTTT. This encodes CASGLAGGGTDTQYF.

V is TRBV2 and J is TRBJ2-3, with 7 bases aligning to TRBD2. There are 15 residues in the CDR3. Germline V gene lookup returns CDR1 SNHLY and CDR2 FYNNEI. The junction had 9 bases not matched to a gene; V was cut back by 1 base and J by 8 bases. Here the CDR3 reads CASSEEWVTSITQYF. The CDR3 DNA follows: TGTGCCAGCAGTGAAGAGTGGGTGACTAGCATTACGCAGTATTTT.

This chain joins TRBV5-1 and TRBJ2-2, with D possibly being TRBD1 (6 bases). This CDR3 has 17 residues. CDR1 is SGHRS and CDR2 is YFSETQ in the germline V gene. The ends were cut back, 3 bases at V and 4 bases at J, with 19 bases in the middle. The CDR3 spells CASSSSAGGQPTGELFF. CDR3 DNA: TGCGCCAGCAGCTCCTCGGCGGGTGGACAGCCCACCGGGGAGCTGTTTTTT.

V usage is TRBV7-2 and J usage is TRBJ2-4; TRBD1 agrees at 12 bases. V shed 5 bases and J 9 bases; nucleotides not matched to a gene: 14. The CDR3 sequence is 17 residues long. CDR1 SGHTA and CDR2 FQGNSA come from the germline V gene. CDR3: CASSPRDRGRGSSIQYF. Here the CDR3 DNA reads TGTGCCAGCAGCCCCCGGGACAGGGGGCGAGGATCGAGCATTCAGTACTTC.